This T cell receptor beta chain was observed in a study of memory CD8 T cells in hepatitis C reinfection. This CDR3 has 18 residues. With V trimmed by 4 bases and J by 0 bases, 6 bases remained unmatched. Germline loops: CDR1 WSHSY, CDR2 SAAADI. Time point reported: peak reinfection, 3 to 8 weeks after reinfection detection. No in vitro expansion preceded TCR sequencing of the sorted cells. Sequenced by immunoSEQ multiplex PCR; TCRdb stores in-frame clones only, minus some. Of around 45,000 clones listed, over 75% are singletons. The rearrangement joins TRBV10-2 to TRBJ2-1, with 13 bases matching TRBD2. Material: naive CD8+ T cells sorted from blood. The TCR originated in a man younger than 35 with hepatitis C virus infection. DNA for the CDR3: TGCGCCAGCAGTGGACTAGCGGGGGGCAAATACTCCTACAATGAGCAGTTCTTC. Translated, it gives CASSGLAGGKYSYNEQFF.